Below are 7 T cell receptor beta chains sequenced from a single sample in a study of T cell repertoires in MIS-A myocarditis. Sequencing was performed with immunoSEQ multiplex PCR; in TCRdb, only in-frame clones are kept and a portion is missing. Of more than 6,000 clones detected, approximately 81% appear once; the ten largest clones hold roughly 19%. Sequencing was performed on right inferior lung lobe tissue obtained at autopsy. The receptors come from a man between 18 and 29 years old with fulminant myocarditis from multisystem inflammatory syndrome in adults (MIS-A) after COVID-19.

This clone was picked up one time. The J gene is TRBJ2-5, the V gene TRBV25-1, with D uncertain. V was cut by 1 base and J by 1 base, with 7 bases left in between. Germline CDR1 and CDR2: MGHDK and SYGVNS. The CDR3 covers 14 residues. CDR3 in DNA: TGTGCCAGCAGTGAATGGATAACCCAAGAGACCCAGTACTTC. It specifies CASSEWITQETQYF. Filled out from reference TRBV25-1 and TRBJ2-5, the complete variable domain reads EADIYQTPRYLVIGTGKKITLECSQTMGHDKMYWYQQDPGMELHLIHYSYGVNSTEKGDLSSESTVSRIRTEHFPLTLESARPSHTSQYLCASSEWITQETQYFGPGTRLLVL.

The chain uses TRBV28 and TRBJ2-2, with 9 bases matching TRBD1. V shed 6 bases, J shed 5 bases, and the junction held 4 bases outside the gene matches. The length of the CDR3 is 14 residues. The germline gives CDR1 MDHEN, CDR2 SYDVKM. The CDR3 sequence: CASRRDRVTGELFF. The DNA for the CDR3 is TGTGCCAGCAGACGGGACAGGGTGACCGGGGAGCTGTTTTTT.

This chain's CDR3 is CATSAHRENTYEQYF. CDR3 DNA: TGTGCCACCAGCGCCCACAGGGAGAACACCTACGAGCAGTACTTC. The chain carries TRBV15 and TRBJ2-7, with a tentative D call TRBD1 (6 bases). The CDR3 is 15 amino acids. The germline V gene encodes CDR1 LNHNV and CDR2 YYDKDF (reference sequence). The ends were cut back, 5 bases at V and 2 bases at J, with 16 bases in the middle.

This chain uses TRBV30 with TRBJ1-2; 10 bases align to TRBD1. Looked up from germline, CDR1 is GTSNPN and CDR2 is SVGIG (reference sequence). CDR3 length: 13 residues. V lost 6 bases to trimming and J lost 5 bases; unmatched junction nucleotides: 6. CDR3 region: CACRRGQGYGYTF. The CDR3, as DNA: TGTGCCTGCCGGAGGGGACAGGGGTATGGCTACACCTTC.

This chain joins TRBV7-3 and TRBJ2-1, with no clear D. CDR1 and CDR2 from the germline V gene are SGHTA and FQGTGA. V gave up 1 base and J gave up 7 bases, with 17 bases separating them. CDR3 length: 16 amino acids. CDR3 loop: CASSLNPTPTRNEQFF. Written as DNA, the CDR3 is TGTGCCAGCAGCTTAAACCCGACCCCTACGCGAAATGAGCAGTTCTTC.

For the CDR3, the DNA is TGTGCCAGCAGAGGACAGGGGGTTAACTATGGCTACACCTTC. Amino acids: CASRGQGVNYGYTF. The chain links TRBV6-6 to TRBJ1-2; 10 bases line up with TRBD1. In germline, CDR1 is MNHNY, CDR2 SVGAGI (reference sequence). V was pared by 6 bases and J by 1 base, with 2 bases of the junction left unmatched. This CDR3 contains 14 residues.

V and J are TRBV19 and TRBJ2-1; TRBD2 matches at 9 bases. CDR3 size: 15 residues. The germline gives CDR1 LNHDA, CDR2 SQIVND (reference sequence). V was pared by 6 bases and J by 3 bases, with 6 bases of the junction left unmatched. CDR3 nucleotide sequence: TGTGCCAGTAGGCCGGGACTAGCTAGCTACAATGAGCAGTTCTTC. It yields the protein CASRPGLASYNEQFF.